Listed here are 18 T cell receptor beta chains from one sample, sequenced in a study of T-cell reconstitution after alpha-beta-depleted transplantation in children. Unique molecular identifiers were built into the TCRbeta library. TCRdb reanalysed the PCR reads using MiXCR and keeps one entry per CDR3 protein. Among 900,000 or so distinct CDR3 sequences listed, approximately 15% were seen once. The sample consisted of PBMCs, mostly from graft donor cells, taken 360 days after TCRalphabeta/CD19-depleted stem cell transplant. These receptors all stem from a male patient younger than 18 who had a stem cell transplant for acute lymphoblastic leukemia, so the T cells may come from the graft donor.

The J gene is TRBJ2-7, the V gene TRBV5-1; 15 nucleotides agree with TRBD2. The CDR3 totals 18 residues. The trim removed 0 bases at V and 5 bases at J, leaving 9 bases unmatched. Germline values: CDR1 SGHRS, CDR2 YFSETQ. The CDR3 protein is CASSLESTGLAGGHEQYF. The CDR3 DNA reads TGCGCCAGCAGCTTGGAGTCAACGGGACTAGCGGGAGGCCACGAGCAGTACTTC.

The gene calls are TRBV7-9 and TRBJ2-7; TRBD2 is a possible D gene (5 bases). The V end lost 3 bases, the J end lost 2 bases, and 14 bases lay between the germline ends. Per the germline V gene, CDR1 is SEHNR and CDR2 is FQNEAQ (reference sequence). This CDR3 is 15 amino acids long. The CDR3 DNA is TGTGCCAGCAGCTTTAGAGGGAGCGGTCCCTACGAGCAGTACTTC. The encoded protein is CASSFRGSGPYEQYF.

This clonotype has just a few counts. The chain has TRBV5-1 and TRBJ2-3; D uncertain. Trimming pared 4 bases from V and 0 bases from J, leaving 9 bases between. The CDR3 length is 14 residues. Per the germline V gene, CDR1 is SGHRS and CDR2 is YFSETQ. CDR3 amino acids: CASSPRYSTDTQYF. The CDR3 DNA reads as TGCGCCAGCAGCCCGCGGTATAGCACAGATACGCAGTATTTT.

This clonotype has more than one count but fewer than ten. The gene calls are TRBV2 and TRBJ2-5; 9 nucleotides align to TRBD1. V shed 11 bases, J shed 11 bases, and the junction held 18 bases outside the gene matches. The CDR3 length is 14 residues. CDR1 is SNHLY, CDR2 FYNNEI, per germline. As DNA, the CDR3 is TGTGCCGGAGGCGGGACAGGGTTAGGTCCCGGACAGTACTTC. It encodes CAGGGTGLGPGQYF.

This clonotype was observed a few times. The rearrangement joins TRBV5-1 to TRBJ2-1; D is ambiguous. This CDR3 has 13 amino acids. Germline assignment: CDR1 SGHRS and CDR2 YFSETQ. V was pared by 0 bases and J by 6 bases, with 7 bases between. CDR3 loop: CASSLEDSNEQFF. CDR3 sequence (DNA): TGCGCCAGCAGCTTGGAGGATAGCAATGAGCAGTTCTTC.

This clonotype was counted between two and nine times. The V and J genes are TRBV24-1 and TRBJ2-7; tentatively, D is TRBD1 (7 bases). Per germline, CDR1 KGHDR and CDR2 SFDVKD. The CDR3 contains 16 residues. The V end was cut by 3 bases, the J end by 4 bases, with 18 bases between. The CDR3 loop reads CATSDHGGQSLYEQYF. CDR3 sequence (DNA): TGTGCCACCAGTGATCACGGGGGACAGAGCTTATACGAGCAGTACTTC.

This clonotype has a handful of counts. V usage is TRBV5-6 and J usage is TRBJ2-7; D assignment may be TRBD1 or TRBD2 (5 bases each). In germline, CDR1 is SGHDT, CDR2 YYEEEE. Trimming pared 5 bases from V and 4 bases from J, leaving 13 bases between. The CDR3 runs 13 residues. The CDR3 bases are TGTGCCAGCAGACACATTGAGGGGTACGAGCAGTACTTC. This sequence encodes CASRHIEGYEQYF.

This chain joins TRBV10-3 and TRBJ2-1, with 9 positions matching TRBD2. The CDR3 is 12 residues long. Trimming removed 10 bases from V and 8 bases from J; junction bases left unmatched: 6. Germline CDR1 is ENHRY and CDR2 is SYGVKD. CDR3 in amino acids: CATATSGHEQFF. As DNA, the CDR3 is TGTGCCACCGCGACTAGCGGTCATGAGCAGTTCTTC.

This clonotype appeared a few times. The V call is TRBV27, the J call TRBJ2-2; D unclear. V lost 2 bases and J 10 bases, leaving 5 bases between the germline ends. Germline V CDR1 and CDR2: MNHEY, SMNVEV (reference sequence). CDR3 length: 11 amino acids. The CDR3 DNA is TGTGCCAGCAGTTTAAATTCGGAGCTGTTTTTT. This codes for CASSLNSELFF.

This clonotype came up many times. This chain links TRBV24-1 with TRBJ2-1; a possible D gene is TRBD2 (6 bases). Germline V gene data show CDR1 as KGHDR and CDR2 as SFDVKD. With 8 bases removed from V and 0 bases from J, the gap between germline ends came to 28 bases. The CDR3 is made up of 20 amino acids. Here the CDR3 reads CATIPRGPSERVSSYNEQFF. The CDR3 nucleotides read TGTGCCACCATCCCCAGAGGCCCATCTGAGCGGGTCAGCTCCTACAATGAGCAGTTCTTC.

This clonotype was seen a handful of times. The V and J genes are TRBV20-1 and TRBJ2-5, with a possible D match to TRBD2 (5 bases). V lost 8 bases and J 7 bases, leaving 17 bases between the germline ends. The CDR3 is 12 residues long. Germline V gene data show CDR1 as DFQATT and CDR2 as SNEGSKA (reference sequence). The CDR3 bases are TGCAGTTCCAGCCTCCTAGCAGGGACCCAGTACTTC. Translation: CSSSLLAGTQYF.

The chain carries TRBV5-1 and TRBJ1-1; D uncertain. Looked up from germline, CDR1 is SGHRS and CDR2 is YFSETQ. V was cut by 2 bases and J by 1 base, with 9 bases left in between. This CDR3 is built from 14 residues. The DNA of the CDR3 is TGCGCCAGCAGCTTCCAGACTACGAACACTGAAGCTTTCTTT. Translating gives CASSFQTTNTEAFF. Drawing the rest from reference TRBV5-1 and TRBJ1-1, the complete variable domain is KAGVTQTPRYLIKTRGQQVTLSCSPISGHRSVSWYQQTPGQGLQFLFEYFSETQRNKGNFPGRFSGRQFSNSRSEMNVSTLELGDSALYLCASSFQTTNTEAFFGQGTRLTVV.

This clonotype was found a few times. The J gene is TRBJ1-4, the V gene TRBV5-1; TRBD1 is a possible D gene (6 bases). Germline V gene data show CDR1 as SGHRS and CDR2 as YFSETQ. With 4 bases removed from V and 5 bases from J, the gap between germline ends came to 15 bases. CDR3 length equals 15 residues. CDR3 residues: CASSGALGGNEKLFF. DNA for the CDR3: TGCGCCAGCAGCGGAGCCCTAGGGGGAAATGAAAAACTGTTTTTT.

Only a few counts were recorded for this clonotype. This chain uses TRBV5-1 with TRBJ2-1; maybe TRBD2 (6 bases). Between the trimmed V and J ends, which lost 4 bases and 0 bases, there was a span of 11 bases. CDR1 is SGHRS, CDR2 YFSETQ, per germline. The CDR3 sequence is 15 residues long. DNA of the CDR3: TGCGCCAGCAGCGGCGGGGTTAGCTCCTACAATGAGCAGTTCTTC. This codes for CASSGGVSSYNEQFF.

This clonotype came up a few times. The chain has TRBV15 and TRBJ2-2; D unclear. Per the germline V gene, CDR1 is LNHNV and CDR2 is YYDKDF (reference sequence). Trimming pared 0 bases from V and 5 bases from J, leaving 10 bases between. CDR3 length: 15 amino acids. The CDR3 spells CATSRDLSNTGELFF. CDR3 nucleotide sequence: TGTGCCACCAGCAGAGATCTCAGCAATACCGGGGAGCTGTTTTTT.

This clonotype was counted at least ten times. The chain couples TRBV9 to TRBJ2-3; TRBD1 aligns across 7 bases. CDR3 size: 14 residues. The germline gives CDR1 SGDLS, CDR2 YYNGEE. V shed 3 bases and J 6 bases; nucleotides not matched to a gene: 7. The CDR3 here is CASSADRKVDTQYF. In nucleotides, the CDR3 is TGTGCCAGCAGCGCGGACAGGAAGGTGGATACGCAGTATTTT.

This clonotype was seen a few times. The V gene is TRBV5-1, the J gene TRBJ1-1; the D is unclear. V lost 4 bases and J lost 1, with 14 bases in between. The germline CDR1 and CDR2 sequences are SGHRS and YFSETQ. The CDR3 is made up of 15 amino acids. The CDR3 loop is CASSAPMVGNTEAFF. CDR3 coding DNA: TGCGCCAGCAGCGCTCCAATGGTGGGGAACACTGAAGCTTTCTTT. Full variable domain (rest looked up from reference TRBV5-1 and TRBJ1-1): KAGVTQTPRYLIKTRGQQVTLSCSPISGHRSVSWYQQTPGQGLQFLFEYFSETQRNKGNFPGRFSGRQFSNSRSEMNVSTLELGDSALYLCASSAPMVGNTEAFFGQGTRLTVV.

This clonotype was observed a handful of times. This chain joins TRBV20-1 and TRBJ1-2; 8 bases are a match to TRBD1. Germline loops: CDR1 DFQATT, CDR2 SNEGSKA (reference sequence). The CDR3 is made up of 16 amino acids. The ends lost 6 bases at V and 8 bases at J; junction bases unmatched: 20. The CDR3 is CSAAKTWTGRLGGYTF. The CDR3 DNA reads TGCAGTGCGGCCAAGACTTGGACAGGGAGGCTAGGGGGCTACACCTTC.